A selection of T cell receptor beta chains follows, all from one sample in a study of T-cell memory formation after mild COVID-19. TCRdb re-called the 5' RACE reads through MiXCR, storing one row per CDR3 protein. This sample has 540,000 or so distinct CDR3 sequences, with around 20% found just once. Sequences were obtained from PBMCs or a T cell subset sorted from them (not recorded which). Every receptor here comes from an adult woman who had mild COVID-19 (a few samples of this study predate the infection). Cell type and time point are not known. Each CDR3 is given with its conserved first and last residue. A D gene is named only where the DNA matches it firmly. Clone size appears in some rows only: once, few, many, or a class for an expanded clone.

size: few
J: TRBJ1-6
D: TRBD1
V: TRBV7-9
CDR3: CASSSPGQINSPLHF
DNA: TGTGCCAGCAGCTCACCGGGACAGATTAATTCACCCCTCCACTTT

size: few
J: TRBJ2-1
D: NA
V: TRBV4-2
CDR3: CASSQDYGYEQFF
DNA: TGTGCCAGCAGCCAAGATTATGGGTATGAGCAGTTCTTC

size: NA
J: TRBJ2-2
D: TRBD2
V: TRBV7-2
CDR3: CASSLGLAYTGELFF
DNA: TGTGCCAGCAGCTTAGGACTAGCTTACACCGGGGAGCTGTTTTTT

size: few
J: TRBJ1-1
D: NA
V: TRBV12-3/TRBV12-4
CDR3: CASHREGTEAFF
DNA: TGTGCCAGCCACAGGGAGGGCACTGAAGCTTTCTTT

size: few
J: TRBJ2-3
D: NA
V: TRBV19
CDR3: CASSVPGSFSGTDTQYF
DNA: TGTGCCAGTAGTGTGCCCGGATCTTTTTCCGGCACAGATACGCAGTATTTT

size: few
J: TRBJ2-1
D: NA
V: TRBV5-6
CDR3: CASSRRTGLGEQFF
DNA: TGTGCCAGCAGCCGCAGAACAGGGTTGGGTGAGCAGTTCTTC

size: many
J: TRBJ2-1
D: TRBD2
V: TRBV12-3/TRBV12-4
CDR3: CASSPGTSGRDEQFF
DNA: TGTGCCAGCAGTCCCGGGACTAGCGGGAGAGATGAGCAGTTCTTC

size: few
J: TRBJ2-2
D: NA
V: TRBV6-5
CDR3: CASSYSGRTRGTSLNTGELFF
DNA: TGTGCCAGCAGTTACTCGGGTCGGACACGGGGGACATCCCTCAACACCGGGGAGCTGTTTTTT

size: NA
J: TRBJ2-1
D: TRBD2
V: TRBV27
CDR3: CASSLGLGYGEQFF
DNA: TGTGCCAGCAGTCTGGGACTAGGTTACGGTGAGCAGTTCTTC

size: NA
J: TRBJ2-3
D: TRBD1
V: TRBV24-1
CDR3: CATSDYRGIKQYF
DNA: TGTGCCACCAGTGACTACAGGGGCATCAAGCAGTATTTT

size: NA
J: TRBJ2-5
D: NA
V: TRBV2
CDR3: CASSEWVQETQYF
DNA: TGTGCCAGCAGTGAATGGGTTCAAGAGACCCAGTACTTC

size: few
J: TRBJ2-7
D: NA
V: TRBV20-1
CDR3: CSAPGWGAFDEQYF
DNA: TGCAGTGCGCCCGGTTGGGGGGCGTTCGACGAGCAGTACTTC

size: NA
J: TRBJ2-4
D: NA
V: TRBV14
CDR3: CASSQGGLLNIQYF
DNA: TGTGCCAGCAGCCAAGGGGGGCTACTAAACATTCAGTACTTC

size: NA
J: TRBJ1-5
D: NA
V: TRBV7-2
CDR3: CASSDRSNQPQHF
DNA: TGTGCCAGCAGCGACCGTAGCAATCAGCCCCAGCATTTT

size: many
J: TRBJ2-7
D: NA
V: TRBV23-1
CDR3: CASSQSPEPNRTAGSYEQYF
DNA: TGCGCCAGCAGTCAATCCCCTGAGCCAAACCGGACAGCCGGTTCGTACGAGCAGTACTTC